The clone carrying this T cell receptor (beta chain) turned up a few times. Its specificity is unknown. Germline V gene data show CDR1 as LNHDA and CDR2 as SQIVND (reference sequence). With 6 bases clipped from V and 6 bases from J, the junction kept 10 bases outside the gene matches. The length of the CDR3 is 17 residues. The source of the sample is a study of T cell repertoires in cytomegalovirus infection. Background on the study: Recently described HLA-C-restricted plus well-studied HLA-B-restricted CMV epitopes were used. CMV infection together with matching HLA type was indicated by public TCR beta signatures. Study observations and caveats: Cumulative frequency (of public TCR beta family members) identified carriers of CMV plus the relevant HLA. Ex vivo responses were dominated by HLA-C-restricted CMV-specific TCR beta clonotypes.

TCRdb used MiXCR to reprocess the reads, holding one entry per CDR3 protein. In the table there are 450,000 to 600,000 distinct CDR3 sequences, about 33% of which are singletons. This clonotype was obtained from a human donor in good health (CMV status not recorded). Some clones in this sample may be carry-over from other donors' samples. V gene TRBV19 combines with J gene TRBJ2-1, with 14 positions matching TRBD2. The input for sequencing was cultured PBMCs, taken from culture after CMV antigen stimulation. The CDR3 nucleotides read TGTGCCAGTAGCTCCCCTCGACTAGCGGGAGGGACCAATGAGCAGTTCTTC. Its translation: CASSSPRLAGGTNEQFF.